This T cell receptor beta chain was identified during a study of CD8 T cells in Susac syndrome. Trimming stripped 4 bases from V and 10 bases from J, with 17 bases between. In germline, CDR1 is DFQATT, CDR2 SNEGSKA (reference sequence). The CDR3 runs 14 residues. From blood CD8+ and CD4+ T cells, the TCR beta chain was sequenced. After extraction with the RNeasy kit, roughly 0.45 to 1 ug of the RNA was reverse transcribed using random hexamers. One entry per CDR3 protein results from TCRdb running MiXCR on the immunoSEQ multiplex PCR reads. The sample lists a few hundred thousand distinct CDR3 sequences, around 95% occurring once.

The receptor comes from a human donor with multiple sclerosis. The chain links TRBV20-1 to TRBJ1-6, with D possibly being TRBD1 (6 bases). The sequencing input was CD4+ T cells from PBMCs. The CDR3 region is CSATEGRGRSPLHF. In DNA, the CDR3 is TGCAGTGCTACGGAAGGGAGGGGGAGATCACCCCTCCACTTT.